This T cell receptor (beta chain) was sequenced during a study of T cells in Graves' hyperthyroidism and ophthalmopathy. Study outcomes and limitations: Expanded thyroid clonotypes (above 0.001) were mostly also found in blood.

Each person with ophthalmopathy scored at least 3 on the Clinical Activity Score, reached NOSPECS grade 4 or higher, and had been ill under 3 months. Roughly 9.1 ml of fresh peripheral blood supplied the PBMCs. The table lists this clonotype with a few counts. Antigen unknown. Authors of the study amplified TCR beta CDR3 regions from RNA transcripts. The TCR CDR3 first-round RT-PCR relied on the HTBI primer set. TCRdb called the multiplex PCR reads again in MiXCR, with one record for every CDR3 protein. Of 600,000 or so distinct CDR3 sequences in the sample, 14% were seen once. V shed 1 base and J shed 6 bases, with 12 bases lying between them. From germline, CDR1 is MDHEN and CDR2 SYDVKM. This CDR3 region has 14 residues.

The specimen was blood. The receptor comes from a woman in her 50s with Graves' ophthalmopathy. The gene calls are TRBV28 and TRBJ1-2, with D maybe TRBD1 (5 bases). The CDR3 sequence is CASSLSQDTDGYTF. The CDR3, as DNA: TGTGCCAGCAGTTTATCCCAGGACACGGATGGCTACACCTTC.